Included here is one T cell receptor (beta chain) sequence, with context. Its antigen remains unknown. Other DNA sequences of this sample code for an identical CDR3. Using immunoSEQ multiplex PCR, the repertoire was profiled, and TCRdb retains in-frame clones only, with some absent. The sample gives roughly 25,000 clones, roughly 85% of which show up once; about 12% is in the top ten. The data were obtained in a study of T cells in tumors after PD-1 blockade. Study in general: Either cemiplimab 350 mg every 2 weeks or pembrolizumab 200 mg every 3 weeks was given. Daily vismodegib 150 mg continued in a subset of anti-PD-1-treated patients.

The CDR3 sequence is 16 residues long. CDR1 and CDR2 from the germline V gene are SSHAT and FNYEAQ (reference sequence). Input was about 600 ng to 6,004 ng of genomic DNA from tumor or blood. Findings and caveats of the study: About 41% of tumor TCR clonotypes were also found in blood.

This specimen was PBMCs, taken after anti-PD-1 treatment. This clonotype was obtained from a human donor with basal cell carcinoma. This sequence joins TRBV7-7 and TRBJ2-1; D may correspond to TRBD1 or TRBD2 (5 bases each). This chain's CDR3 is CASAVEAGTTYNEQFF. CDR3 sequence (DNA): TGTGCTAGCGCAGTCGAAGCCGGGACCACCTACAATGAGCAGTTCTTC.